This T cell receptor beta chain was retrieved from a study of siplizumab effects on memory and regulatory T cells. Study results and caveats: Proliferating clones, CD4+ or CD8+, lacked an assignable naive or memory phenotype in roughly 80-96% of cases. Mappable alloreactive CD4+ clones were on average around 69% Treg-derived with siplizumab, roughly 25% in controls.

The CDR3 has 16 residues. From germline, CDR1 is SGHKS and CDR2 YYEKEE (reference sequence). Germline trimming cut 4 bases from V and 5 bases from J; bases unmatched to any gene: 11. This clone occurred a few times. Its antigen is currently unknown. Some 100,000 TCR templates were measured in each sample. Assay: immunoSEQ multiplex PCR; the TCRdb copy retains only in-frame clones and omits some. The table lists about 110,000 clones, 92% of them singletons. The receptor was derived from a human donor in good health. Sequences were obtained from Tregs sorted from blood. V usage is TRBV5-5 and J usage is TRBJ2-5; 10 nucleotides align to TRBD2. The CDR3, as DNA: TGTGCCAGCAGCGGGACTAGCGACCGGACTGGGGAGACCCAGTACTTC. Translating it yields CASSGTSDRTGETQYF.